The 10 T cell receptor beta chains below were found in one sample sequenced in a study of identical twins. TCRdb passed the 5' RACE reads through MiXCR, listing each CDR3 protein once. The sample consists of roughly 570,000 distinct CDR3 sequences, 9.6% of them appearing once. This sample also appeared in a second study, on yellow fever vaccine responses in identical twins.

The sequenced material came from PBMCs. The receptors stem from a woman under 30 in good health.

The gene calls are TRBV7-9 and TRBJ2-7; 13 positions match TRBD2. With V trimmed by 4 bases and J by 2 bases, 2 bases remained unmatched. The CDR3 is 15 amino acids. CDR1 and CDR2 (germline): SEHNR, FQNEAQ (reference sequence). The CDR3, as DNA: TGTGCCAGCAGCTCTACTAGCGGGAGGGCCTACGAGCAGTACTTC. It encodes CASSSTSGRAYEQYF.

The chain links TRBV3-1 to TRBJ2-1, with 10 bases aligning to TRBD2. The CDR3 is made up of 17 amino acids. Germline V gene data show CDR1 as LGHDT and CDR2 as YNNKEL (reference sequence). The junction had 6 bases not matched to a gene; V was cut back by 2 bases and J by 2 bases. CDR3 region: CASSQLSSGSPYNEQFF. Here the CDR3 DNA reads TGTGCCAGCAGCCAATTGTCTAGCGGGAGTCCCTACAATGAGCAGTTCTTC.

This chain links TRBV7-2 with TRBJ2-5, with D maybe TRBD1 (6 bases). Trimming cost V 3 bases and J 5 bases, with 13 bases left between them. CDR1 is SGHTA, CDR2 FQGNSA, per germline. The CDR3 is made up of 14 amino acids. The CDR3 coding sequence is TGTGCCAGCAGCTTTACCGGGCAGGGGGAGACCCAGTACTTC. Translating gives CASSFTGQGETQYF. Variable domain in full (rest from reference TRBV7-2 and TRBJ2-5): GAGVSQSPSNKVTEKGKDVELRCDPISGHTALYWYRQSLGQGLEFLIYFQGNSAPDKSGLPSDRFSAERTGGSVSTLTIQRTQQEDSAVYLCASSFTGQGETQYFGPGTRLLVL.

The chain employs TRBV20-1 and TRBJ1-1; D gene ambiguous. The germline CDR1 and CDR2 sequences are DFQATT and SNEGSKA (reference sequence). The CDR3 consists of 13 residues. V lost 6 bases to trimming and J lost 6 bases, with 17 bases between them. The CDR3 protein is CSAPKSRVAEAFF. The CDR3 region has the DNA TGCAGTGCCCCTAAGTCCCGGGTCGCTGAAGCTTTCTTT.

Many counts were recorded for this clonotype. DNA of the CDR3: TGTGCCAGCAGTTTATCGGCCATCCATGGCTACACCTTC. Translation: CASSLSAIHGYTF. The V call is TRBV27, the J call TRBJ1-2; D is unclear. This CDR3 region has 13 residues. The V end was cut by 0 bases, the J end by 6 bases, with 8 bases between. Germline-derived CDR1 and CDR2 are MNHEY and SMNVEV (reference sequence).

This rearrangement joins TRBV5-1 to TRBJ2-7, with unresolved D. Germline loops: CDR1 SGHRS, CDR2 YFSETQ. CDR3 length equals 14 residues. V gave up 1 base and J gave up 1 base, with 9 bases separating them. In DNA, the CDR3 is TGCGCCAGCAGCTTGCTGATAGAATCCTACGAGCAGTACTTC. Translation: CASSLLIESYEQYF.

J is TRBJ1-1 and V is TRBV6-2 or TRBV6-3; D is possibly TRBD1 (5 bases). The CDR3 extends over 16 amino acids. Germline CDR1 reads MNHEY; CDR2 reads SVGEGT. V lost 6 bases and J 0 bases, leaving 17 bases between the germline ends. CDR3 sequence reads: CASRRTWVPMNTEAFF. In nucleotides, the CDR3 is TGTGCCAGCAGACGGACATGGGTCCCTATGAACACTGAAGCTTTCTTT.

V gene TRBV19 combines with J gene TRBJ2-4; tentatively, D is TRBD1 or TRBD2 (5 bases each). The CDR3 length is 17 residues. Germline CDR1 and CDR2: LNHDA and SQIVND (reference sequence). Trimming removed 3 bases at V and 1 base at J, with 16 bases between. CDR3 DNA: TGTGCCAGTAGTATTGAGGGACGGGGATTGGCCAAAAACATTCAGTACTTC. Encoded protein: CASSIEGRGLAKNIQYF.

The rearrangement joins TRBV29-1 to TRBJ1-1; D unclear. The germline V and J ends were trimmed by 1 base and 9 bases, with 15 bases remaining between them. The germline CDR1 and CDR2 sequences are SQVTM and ANQGSEA. The CDR3 runs 13 residues. CDR3 sequence reads: CSVEAWTAPQAFF. The CDR3 nucleotides are TGCAGCGTTGAAGCTTGGACGGCCCCCCAAGCTTTCTTT.

Only a few counts were recorded for this clonotype. V gene TRBV29-1 combines with J gene TRBJ2-7, with D tentatively TRBD1 (6 bases). The CDR3 is 12 residues long. Trimming left V 8 bases short and J 3 bases short, with 14 bases between. The germline V gene has CDR1 SQVTM and CDR2 ANQGSEA. DNA of the CDR3: TGCAGCATACCAGAGGACAGCTACGAGCAGTACTTC. Residues: CSIPEDSYEQYF.